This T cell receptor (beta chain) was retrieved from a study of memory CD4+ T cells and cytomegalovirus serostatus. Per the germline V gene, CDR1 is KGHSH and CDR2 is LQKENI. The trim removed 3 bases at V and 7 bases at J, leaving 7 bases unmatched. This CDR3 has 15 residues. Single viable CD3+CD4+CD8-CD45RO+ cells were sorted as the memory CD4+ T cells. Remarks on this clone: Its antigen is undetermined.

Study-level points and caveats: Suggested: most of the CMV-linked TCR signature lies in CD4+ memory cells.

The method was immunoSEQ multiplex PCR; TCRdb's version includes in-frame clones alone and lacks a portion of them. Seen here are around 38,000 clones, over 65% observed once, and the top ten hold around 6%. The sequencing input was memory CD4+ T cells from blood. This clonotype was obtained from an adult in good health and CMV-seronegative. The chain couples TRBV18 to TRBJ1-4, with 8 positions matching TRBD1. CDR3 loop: CASSPGQGPGEKLFF. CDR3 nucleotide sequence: TGTGCCAGCTCACCTGGACAGGGTCCTGGTGAAAAACTGTTTTTT.